The clone carrying this T cell receptor (beta chain) was seen repeatedly, ten times or more. The antigen remains unidentified. The library targeted TCRbeta and was prepared with unique molecular identifiers. MiXCR, run by TCRdb on the PCR reads, gives a single entry per CDR3 protein. The data contain 120,000 or so distinct CDR3 sequences, approximately 22% of them seen just once; the ten biggest clones take up approximately 10%. The data derive from a study of T-cell reconstitution after alpha-beta-depleted transplantation in children. Notes on the study in general: Some patients owed their high day-60 TCRbeta diversity to surviving recipient T cells and thymic progenitors. Expanded clones from the graft, numbering several hundred, reportedly supplied alpha-beta T cells about two months after transplant. The main origin of T-cell counts and diversity one year after transplant was newly produced T cells.

V shed 3 bases and J 4 bases; nucleotides not matched to a gene: 9. CDR3 size: 17 residues. Germline V gives CDR1 SQVTM, CDR2 ANQGSEA. The sequence came from a male patient aged 2 to 10 who had a stem cell transplant for chronic granulomatous disease, so the T cells may come from the graft donor. The gene calls are TRBV29-1 and TRBJ2-2; the match to TRBD2 covers 12 bases. Sequenced material: PBMCs, mostly from graft donor cells, taken 180 days after TCRalphabeta/CD19-depleted stem cell transplant. Here the CDR3 reads CSVDRLAGGFGTGELFF. In DNA, the CDR3 is TGCAGCGTTGATCGGCTAGCGGGAGGGTTCGGCACCGGGGAGCTGTTTTTT.